Detailed here is one TCR beta chain. This entry belongs to a study of long-term antiretroviral therapy in people with HIV. The assay used was immunoSEQ (version v3.0), run at survey level. Libraries were prepared by immunoSEQ multiplex PCR; TCRdb keeps only in-frame clonotypes and omits some of them. The profile shows about 26,000 clones, around 87% of them singletons. V lost 4 bases and J lost 0, with 5 bases in between. Germline values: CDR1 MDHEN, CDR2 SYDVKM. The CDR3 sequence is 13 residues long. This receptor was identified in a man between 40 and 49 years old with HIV. The V and J genes are TRBV28 and TRBJ2-3; D may correspond to TRBD1 or TRBD2 (5 bases each). The starting material was unsorted PBMCs, obtained 2.7 years after starting antiretroviral therapy. The DNA for the CDR3 is TGTGCCAGCAGTTGGGACAGCACAGATACGCAGTATTTT. Its protein product is CASSWDSTDTQYF. The full variable domain, its missing parts supplied by reference TRBV28 and TRBJ2-3, is DVKVTQSSRYLVKRTGEKVFLECVQDMDHENMFWYRQDPGLGLRLIYFSYDVKMKEKGDIPEGYSVSREKKERFSLILESASTNQTSMYLCASSWDSTDTQYFGPGTRLTVL.